Shown below are 30 T cell receptor beta chains from a single sample sequenced in a study of cytomegalovirus exposure and HLA in healthy donors. The study ran its PCR with 60 Vbeta and 13 Jbeta primers. Measured with immunoSEQ multiplex PCR; TCRdb has only the in-frame clones, and not every one. The sample holds roughly 110,000 clones, around 75% seen once. Sequences were obtained from PBMCs. The receptors originated from a man aged 40-55 years in good health and CMV-seronegative.

This clone was seen a few times. This chain links TRBV6-1 with TRBJ2-2; 7 positions match TRBD1. Germline lookup yields CDR1 MNHNS and CDR2 SASEGT. With 3 bases clipped from V and 0 bases from J, the junction kept 7 bases outside the gene matches. The CDR3 is 17 residues long. The chain's CDR3 is CASSDPGTVTNTGELFF. DNA of the CDR3: TGTGCCAGCAGTGACCCAGGGACAGTGACGAACACCGGGGAGCTGTTTTTT.

This clone was seen a few times. The sample contains more than one DNA sequence encoding this CDR3. The chain links TRBV7-8 to TRBJ2-2; perhaps TRBD2 as D (5 bases). This CDR3 is built from 14 residues. V lost 1 base to trimming and J lost 4 bases, with 7 bases between them. Germline CDR1 reads SGHVS; CDR2 reads FQNEAQ. The CDR3 nucleotides are TGTGCCAGCAGCTTAGGGACTGTCACCGGGGAGCTGTTTTTT. Protein sequence: CASSLGTVTGELFF.

CDR3 region: CASSLGLAGAVRNEQFF. Here the CDR3 DNA reads TGTGCCAGCAGCTTGGGACTAGCGGGGGCTGTAAGAAATGAGCAGTTCTTC. The chain links TRBV7-2 to TRBJ2-1; 14 positions agree with TRBD2. Germline V CDR1 and CDR2: SGHTA, FQGNSA. The CDR3 is 17 residues long. V dropped 3 bases and J dropped 7; count of bases not matched to a gene: 8.

The chain is built from TRBV18 and TRBJ1-1, with 9 bases matching TRBD1. The germline gives CDR1 KGHSH, CDR2 LQKENI. The junction had 8 bases not matched to a gene; V was cut back by 2 bases and J by 4 bases. The CDR3 has 16 residues. This CDR3 is CASSPSYRDRVTEAFF. DNA for the CDR3: TGTGCCAGCTCACCATCCTACCGGGACAGGGTCACTGAAGCTTTCTTT.

The J gene is TRBJ2-3, the V gene TRBV7-9, with 10 bases lining up with TRBD2. The ends lost 4 bases at V and 2 bases at J; junction bases unmatched: 6. The CDR3 is 16 residues long. The germline V gene encodes CDR1 SEHNR and CDR2 FQNEAQ (reference sequence). CDR3 DNA sequence: TGTGCCAGCAGCTGGAAACTAGCGGGGAACACAGATACGCAGTATTTT. It is translated as CASSWKLAGNTDTQYF.

The chain employs TRBV5-1 and TRBJ1-3; possibly TRBD1 for D (5 bases). From germline, CDR1 is SGHRS and CDR2 YFSETQ. The CDR3 totals 16 residues. V shed 4 bases and J shed 0 bases, with 14 bases lying between them. CDR3 residues: CASSATTGPSGNTIYF. The CDR3 DNA sequence: TGCGCCAGCAGCGCAACTACAGGCCCCTCTGGAAACACCATATATTTT.

This chain uses TRBV6-6 with TRBJ2-2, with TRBD1 identical over 10 bases. Germline V gene sequence: CDR1 MNHNY, CDR2 SVGAGI (reference sequence). The length of the CDR3 is 15 residues. J was trimmed by 6 bases and V by 3 bases; bases with no gene match: 4. The CDR3 sequence: CASSYTDRGAGELFF. The CDR3 DNA follows: TGTGCCAGCAGTTATACGGACAGGGGGGCCGGGGAGCTGTTTTTT.

The chain is built from TRBV6-1 and TRBJ1-4, with 7 bases lining up with TRBD1. With 5 bases clipped from V and 1 base from J, the junction kept 4 bases outside the gene matches. This CDR3 spans 15 amino acids. CDR1 MNHNS and CDR2 SASEGT come from the germline V gene. DNA for the CDR3: TGTGCCAGCAGTCCCAGGGACAGAACTAATGAAAAACTGTTTTTT. It is translated as CASSPRDRTNEKLFF.

The J gene is TRBJ2-7, the V gene TRBV5-7; TRBD2 is a possible D gene (5 bases). TRBV5-7 belongs to the ORF category, with a function that is uncertain. The CDR3 runs to 13 residues. V lost 4 bases and J lost 8, with 16 bases in between. Here the CDR3 reads CASSRTSGKQQYF. CDR3 bases: TGTGCCAGCAGCCGAACGAGCGGTAAACAGCAGTACTTC.

The V gene is TRBV5-1, the J gene TRBJ2-1, with 11 bases fitting TRBD2. V lost 0 bases and J lost 11; bases outside the gene matches: 7. The CDR3 spans 15 residues. The germline gives CDR1 SGHRS, CDR2 YFSETQ. CDR3 loop: CASSLVIAGGPQQFF. CDR3 DNA: TGCGCCAGCAGCTTGGTAATAGCGGGGGGGCCTCAGCAGTTCTTC.

This clone is a singleton in its sample. Here the CDR3 DNA reads TGTGCCAGCAGCGACAGTGCAACTAATGAAAAACTGTTTTTT. It is translated as CASSDSATNEKLFF. V and J are TRBV7-9 and TRBJ1-4; possible D gene TRBD1, 5 bases. The ends were cut back, 5 bases at V and 0 bases at J, with 7 bases in the middle. This CDR3 is 14 amino acids long. Looked up from germline, CDR1 is SEHNR and CDR2 is FQNEAQ (reference sequence). Combining the CDR3 with reference TRBV7-9 and TRBJ1-4 gives the whole variable domain DTGVSQNPRHKITKRGQNVTFRCDPISEHNRLYWYRQTLGQGPEFLTYFQNEAQLEKSRLLSDRFSAERPKGSFSTLEIQRTEQGDSAMYLCASSDSATNEKLFFGSGTQLSVL.

This chain uses TRBV11-2 with TRBJ2-5; D unclear. The germline gives CDR1 SGHAT, CDR2 FQNNGV. Trimming left V 0 bases short and J 7 bases short, with 9 bases between. This CDR3 contains 13 residues. In DNA form, the CDR3 reads TGTGCCAGCAGCTTAGATCCCGGCGGGACCCAGTACTTC. Encoded protein: CASSLDPGGTQYF.

This sequence joins TRBV7-2 and TRBJ1-1; D not resolved. The CDR3 is made up of 13 amino acids. Germline V lookup: CDR1 SGHTA, CDR2 FQGNSA. The V end was cut by 5 bases, the J end by 3 bases, with 10 bases between. The CDR3 here is CASSPGSYTEAFF. The CDR3 nucleotides read TGTGCCAGCAGCCCCGGGTCCTACACTGAAGCTTTCTTT.

On this clone itself: Germline and junction disagree at one end, which may indicate a read error. The rearrangement joins TRBV6-5 to TRBJ1-1; tentatively, D is TRBD1 (5 bases). There are 12 residues in the CDR3. Germline-derived CDR1 and CDR2 are MNHEY and SVGAGI. The CDR3 nucleotides are TGTGCCAGCAGTTTTCTGGGGACTGAAGTTTTCTTT. Its translation: CASSFLGTEVFF.

The V and J genes are TRBV19 and TRBJ1-5; D might be TRBD1 (6 bases). Germline V gene lookup returns CDR1 LNHDA and CDR2 SQIVND (reference sequence). This CDR3 is 14 amino acids long. The V gene lost 5 bases and the J gene lost 3 bases, with 11 bases spanning the gap. The CDR3 loop is CASSGTRNNQPQHF. As DNA, the CDR3 is TGTGCCAGTAGTGGGACAAGGAACAATCAGCCCCAGCATTTT. Full variable domain (outside the CDR3, taken from reference TRBV19 and TRBJ1-5): DGGITQSPKYLFRKEGQNVTLSCEQNLNHDAMYWYRQDPGQGLRLIYYSQIVNDFQKGDIAEGYSVSREKKESFPLTVTSAQKNPTAFYLCASSGTRNNQPQHFGDGTRLSIL.

In regard to this clone: Other DNA sequences in the sample encode the same CDR3. J is TRBJ2-7 and V is TRBV18; D is uncertain. Deletions cut 2 bases from V and 4 bases from J, with 6 bases between. The CDR3 has 12 amino acids. The germline CDR1 and CDR2 sequences are KGHSH and LQKENI. This CDR3 is CASSPSSYEQYF. In nucleotides, the CDR3 is TGTGCCAGCTCACCATCCAGTTACGAGCAGTACTTC.

This clone was seen a few times. The rearrangement uses TRBV7-9 and TRBJ2-2; 10 bases agree with TRBD1. The CDR3 loop spans 15 amino acids. V gave up 5 bases and J gave up 3 bases; unmatched junction bases: 3. CDR1 and CDR2 from the germline V gene are SEHNR and FQNEAQ (reference sequence). CDR3 nucleotide sequence: TGTGCCAGCAGCCGACAGGGGGCTGACACCGGGGAGCTGTTTTTT. This gives the protein CASSRQGADTGELFF.

In nucleotides, the CDR3 is TGTGCCAGCAGCGTAGGGGTCAGGGCCGAGCAGTACTTC. This gives the protein CASSVGVRAEQYF. The V and J genes are TRBV9 and TRBJ2-7; TRBD1 might be the D (5 bases). V was pared by 0 bases and J by 6 bases, with 10 bases between. Germline lookup yields CDR1 SGDLS and CDR2 YYNGEE. The CDR3 loop spans 13 amino acids.

This chain joins TRBV9 and TRBJ2-2, with D tentatively TRBD1 (5 bases). V was shortened by 3 bases and J by 7 bases, with 16 bases between the two germline ends. The CDR3 sequence is 15 residues long. Germline V CDR1 and CDR2: SGDLS, YYNGEE. The CDR3 reads CASSGIVGPRGELFF. Here the CDR3 DNA reads TGTGCCAGCAGCGGCATAGTGGGGCCCCGCGGGGAGCTGTTTTTT.

This sequence joins TRBV5-1 and TRBJ2-1; TRBD1 might be the D (5 bases). V was cut by 0 bases and J by 6 bases, with 13 bases left in between. Germline assignment: CDR1 SGHRS and CDR2 YFSETQ. The CDR3 consists of 15 residues. This chain's CDR3 is CASSLAGQFGNEQFF. DNA of the CDR3: TGCGCCAGCAGCTTGGCAGGGCAGTTCGGCAATGAGCAGTTCTTC.

The rearrangement uses TRBV29-1 and TRBJ2-1, with a tentative D call TRBD2 (8 bases). Trimming took 5 bases from V and 9 from J, leaving 17 bases between them. Germline CDR1 reads SQVTM; CDR2 reads ANQGSEA. The CDR3 spans 13 residues. The CDR3 bases are TGCAGCGTTATGCGGGGGGCAGGGGGTGAGCAGTTCTTC. Protein product: CSVMRGAGGEQFF.

The chain carries TRBV6-1 and TRBJ1-6, with 7 bases lining up with TRBD1. V lost 1 base, J lost 6 bases, and 9 bases stayed unmatched. From germline, CDR1 is MNHNS and CDR2 SASEGT. The length of the CDR3 is 17 residues. CDR3 region: CASSEVGTDYVNSPLHF. CDR3 bases: TGTGCCAGCAGTGAAGTGGGGACAGACTACGTTAATTCACCCCTCCACTTT.

This clone was seen a handful of times. Germline and junction disagree at one end, which may indicate a read error. This rearrangement joins TRBV6-4 to TRBJ2-4; a weak D match, TRBD2 (6 bases). This CDR3 has 15 amino acids. Germline loops: CDR1 MRHNA, CDR2 SNTAGT. The chain's CDR3 is CASSPSGGAENIQYF. The DNA for the CDR3 is TGTGCCAGCAGTCCCTCCGGGGGAGCCGAAAACATTCAGTACTTC.

The J gene is TRBJ1-1, the V gene TRBV19; 8 nucleotides agree with TRBD1. The CDR3 is 15 residues long. Germline CDR1 reads LNHDA; CDR2 reads SQIVND (reference sequence). V shed 5 bases, J shed 5 bases, and the junction held 10 bases outside the gene matches. The CDR3 region is CASSPPGRGLTEAFF. The CDR3 nucleotides are TGTGCCAGTAGTCCCCCCGGCAGGGGGCTGACTGAAGCTTTCTTT.

About this clone itself: The junction shows a germline mismatch at one end, possibly a read error. DNA for the CDR3: TGTTCCAGCAGCTCTACTTACGAGCAGTACTTC. Its translation is CSSSSTYEQYF. The V gene is TRBV7-9, the J gene TRBJ2-7; D call uncertain. The CDR3 runs to 11 residues. Germline V lookup: CDR1 SEHNR, CDR2 FQNEAQ (reference sequence).

The chain is built from TRBV7-8 and TRBJ2-5; 8 bases match TRBD2. Germline CDR1 is SGHVS and CDR2 is FQNEAQ. Trimming at V came to 5 bases and at J to 6 bases, leaving 11 bases not matched to a gene. This CDR3 has 15 amino acids. The CDR3 region has the DNA TGTGCCAGCAGCCTGGAGGACATAGCGGGGCAGACCCAGTACTTC. Protein product: CASSLEDIAGQTQYF.

The chain links TRBV4-1 to TRBJ1-1; 7 nucleotides line up with TRBD1. The germline gives CDR1 MGHRA, CDR2 YSYEKL. The CDR3 covers 15 residues. Unmatched junction bases numbered 4, after V lost 3 bases and J lost 0 bases. CDR3 in DNA: TGCGCCAGCAGCCACCGGGACAGTTTGAACACTGAAGCTTTCTTT. Its translation is CASSHRDSLNTEAFF.

A word on this clone: The same CDR3 also results from other DNA sequences found in this sample. The J gene is TRBJ2-3, the V gene TRBV5-1; a weak D match, TRBD2 (6 bases). The CDR3 is 14 amino acids. Germline V gives CDR1 SGHRS, CDR2 YFSETQ. With 0 bases removed from V and 3 bases from J, the gap between germline ends came to 8 bases. CDR3 in amino acids: CASSLGLDTDTQYF. CDR3 sequence (DNA): TGCGCCAGCAGCTTGGGACTAGATACAGATACGCAGTATTTT.

This clone was detected a few times. The chain recombines TRBV5-1 with TRBJ1-2; D not resolved. Germline V gives CDR1 SGHRS, CDR2 YFSETQ. V was pared by 0 bases and J by 2 bases, with 8 bases between. CDR3 size: 14 residues. The CDR3 region has the DNA TGCGCCAGCAGCTTGGACGGGGAGAACTATGGCTACACCTTC. Translated: CASSLDGENYGYTF.

In this sample, this clone turned up a few times. The chain combines TRBV5-1 with TRBJ1-4; 10 bases map to TRBD1. V lost 3 bases to trimming and J lost 7 bases; unmatched junction nucleotides: 6. From germline, CDR1 is SGHRS and CDR2 YFSETQ. This CDR3 has 15 amino acids. CDR3 region: CASSWGQGTGEKLFF. Written as DNA, the CDR3 is TGCGCCAGCAGCTGGGGACAGGGGACCGGTGAAAAACTGTTTTTT.